This TCR beta chain was sequenced in a study of cytomegalovirus exposure and HLA in healthy donors. Findings of the study overall: TCR beta sequences numbering under 20,000 were associated with HLA alleles at 0.05 false discovery rate in a later analysis.

Primers for the PCR totalled 60 Vbeta and 13 Jbeta. Profiled with immunoSEQ multiplex PCR; TCRdb holds only in-frame clones, not every one. The sample lists around 100,000 clones; 74% were seen once. Notes on this clone: Its target is unknown.

The CDR3 length is 15 residues. Trimming left V 5 bases short and J 0 bases short, with 11 bases between. In germline, CDR1 is MRHNA, CDR2 SNTAGT. The chain recombines TRBV6-4 with TRBJ2-1; possibly TRBD1 for D (5 bases). The specimen was PBMCs. This clonotype was sampled from a man aged 50-60 years in good health and CMV-seropositive. The CDR3 region is CASSNSRDSYNEQFF. The CDR3 region has the DNA TGTGCCAGCAGTAATAGCAGGGACTCCTACAATGAGCAGTTCTTC.